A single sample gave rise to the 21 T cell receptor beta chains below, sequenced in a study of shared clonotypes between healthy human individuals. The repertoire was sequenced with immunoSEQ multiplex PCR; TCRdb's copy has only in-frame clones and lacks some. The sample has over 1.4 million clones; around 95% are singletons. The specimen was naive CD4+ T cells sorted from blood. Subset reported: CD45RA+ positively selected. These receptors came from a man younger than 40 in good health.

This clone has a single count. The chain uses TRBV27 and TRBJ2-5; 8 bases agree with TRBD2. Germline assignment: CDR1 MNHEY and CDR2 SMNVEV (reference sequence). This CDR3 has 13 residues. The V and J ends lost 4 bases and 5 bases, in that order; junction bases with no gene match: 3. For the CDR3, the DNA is TGTGCCAGCAGTTCGGGGGGGCGGGAGACCCAGTACTTC. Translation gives CASSSGGRETQYF.

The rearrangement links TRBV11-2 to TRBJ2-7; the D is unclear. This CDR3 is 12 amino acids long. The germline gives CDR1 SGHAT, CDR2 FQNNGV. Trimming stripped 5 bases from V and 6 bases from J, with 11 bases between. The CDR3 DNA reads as TGTGCCAGCAGCCCCCCCCTGTCCGAGCAGTACTTC. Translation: CASSPPLSEQYF.

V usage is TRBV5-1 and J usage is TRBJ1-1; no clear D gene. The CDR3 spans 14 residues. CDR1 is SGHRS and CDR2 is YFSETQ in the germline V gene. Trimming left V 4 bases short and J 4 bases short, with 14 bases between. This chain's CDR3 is CASSDPGGGTEAFF. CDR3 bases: TGCGCCAGCAGCGACCCTGGAGGCGGCACTGAAGCTTTCTTT.

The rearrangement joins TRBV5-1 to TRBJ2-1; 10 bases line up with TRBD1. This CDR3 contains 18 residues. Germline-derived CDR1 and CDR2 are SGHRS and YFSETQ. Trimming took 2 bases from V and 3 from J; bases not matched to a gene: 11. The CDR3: CASSFGAGRDRGYNEQFF. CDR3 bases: TGCGCCAGCAGCTTTGGGGCAGGTCGGGACAGGGGCTACAATGAGCAGTTCTTC.

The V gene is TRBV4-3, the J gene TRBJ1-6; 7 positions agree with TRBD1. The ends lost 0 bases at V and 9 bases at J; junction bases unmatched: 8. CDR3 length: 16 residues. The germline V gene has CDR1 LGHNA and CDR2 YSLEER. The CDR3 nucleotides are TGCGCCAGCAGCCAAGATTGGACAGGCGTGTTTTCACCCCTCCACTTT. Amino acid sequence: CASSQDWTGVFSPLHF.

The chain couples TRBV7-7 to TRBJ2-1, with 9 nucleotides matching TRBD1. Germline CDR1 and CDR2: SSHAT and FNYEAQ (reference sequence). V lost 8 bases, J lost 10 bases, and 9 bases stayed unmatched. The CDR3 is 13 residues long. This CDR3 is CASARDRASEQFF. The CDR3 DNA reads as TGTGCCAGCGCTCGGGACAGGGCATCCGAGCAGTTCTTC.

For the CDR3, the DNA is TGTGCCAGCAGTTTCAACAGGGGGCACACCGGGGAGCTGTTTTTT. It codes for CASSFNRGHTGELFF. The chain joins TRBV6-6 to TRBJ2-2; 9 bases are a match to TRBD1. The CDR3 length is 15 residues. V shed 4 bases and J 3 bases; nucleotides not matched to a gene: 3. The germline V gene has CDR1 MNHNY and CDR2 SVGAGI (reference sequence).

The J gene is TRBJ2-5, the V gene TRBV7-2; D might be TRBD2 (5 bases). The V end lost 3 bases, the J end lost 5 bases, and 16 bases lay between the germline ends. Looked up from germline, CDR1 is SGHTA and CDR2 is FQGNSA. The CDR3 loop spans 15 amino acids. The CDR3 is CASSLTGVRVETQYF. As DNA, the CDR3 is TGTGCCAGCAGCTTGACCGGGGTACGGGTCGAGACCCAGTACTTC. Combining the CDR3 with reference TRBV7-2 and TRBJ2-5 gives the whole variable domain GAGVSQSPSNKVTEKGKDVELRCDPISGHTALYWYRQSLGQGLEFLIYFQGNSAPDKSGLPSDRFSAERTGGSVSTLTIQRTQQEDSAVYLCASSLTGVRVETQYFGPGTRLLVL.

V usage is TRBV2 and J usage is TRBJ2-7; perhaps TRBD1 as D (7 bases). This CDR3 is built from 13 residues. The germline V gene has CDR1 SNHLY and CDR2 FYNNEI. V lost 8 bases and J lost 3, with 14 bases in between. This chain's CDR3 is CASLQGEVYEQYF. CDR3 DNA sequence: TGTGCCAGCCTTCAGGGGGAGGTCTACGAGCAGTACTTC.

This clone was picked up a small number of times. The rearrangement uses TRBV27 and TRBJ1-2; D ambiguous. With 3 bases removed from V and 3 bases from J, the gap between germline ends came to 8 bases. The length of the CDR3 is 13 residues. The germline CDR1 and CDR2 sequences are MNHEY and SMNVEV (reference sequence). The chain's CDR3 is CASSLTSHYGYTF. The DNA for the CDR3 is TGTGCCAGCAGTTTGACATCCCACTATGGCTACACCTTC.

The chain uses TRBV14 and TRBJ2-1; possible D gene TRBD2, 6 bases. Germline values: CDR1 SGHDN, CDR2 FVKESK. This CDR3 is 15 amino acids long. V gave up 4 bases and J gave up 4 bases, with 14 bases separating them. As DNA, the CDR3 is TGTGCCAGCAGCCGTACAGGACTAAGATACAATGAGCAGTTCTTC. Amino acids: CASSRTGLRYNEQFF. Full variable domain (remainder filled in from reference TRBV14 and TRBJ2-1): EAGVTQFPSHSVIEKGQTVTLRCDPISGHDNLYWYRRVMGKEIKFLLHFVKESKQDESGMPNNRFLAERTGGTYSTLKVQPAELEDSGVYFCASSRTGLRYNEQFFGPGTRLTVL.

DNA for the CDR3: TGTGCCAGCAGTTTAGGACATACCTACGAGCAGTACTTC. Translated: CASSLGHTYEQYF. The chain joins TRBV6-5 to TRBJ2-7, with a possible D match to TRBD1 (5 bases). The CDR3 spans 13 residues. The V and J ends lost 4 bases and 2 bases respectively, with 9 bases between them. CDR1 is MNHEY, CDR2 SVGAGI, per germline.

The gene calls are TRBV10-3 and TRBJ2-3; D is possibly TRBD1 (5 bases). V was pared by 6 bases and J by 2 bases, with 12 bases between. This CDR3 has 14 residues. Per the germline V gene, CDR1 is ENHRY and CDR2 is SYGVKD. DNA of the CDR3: TGTGCCATCAGAAACCAGGGCTCCACAGATACGCAGTATTTT. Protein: CAIRNQGSTDTQYF.

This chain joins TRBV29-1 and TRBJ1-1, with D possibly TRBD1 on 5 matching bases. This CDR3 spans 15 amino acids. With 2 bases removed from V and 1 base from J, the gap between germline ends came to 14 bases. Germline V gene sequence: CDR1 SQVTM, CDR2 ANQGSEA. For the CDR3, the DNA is TGCAGCGTTGAACGGCGGGGGGTCTCGAACACTGAAGCTTTCTTT. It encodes CSVERRGVSNTEAFF.

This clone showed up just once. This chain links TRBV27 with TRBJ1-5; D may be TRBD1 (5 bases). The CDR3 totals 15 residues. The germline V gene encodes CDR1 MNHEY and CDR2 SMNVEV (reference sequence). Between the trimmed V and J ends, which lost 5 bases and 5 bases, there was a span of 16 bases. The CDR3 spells CASSLYLTGDQPQHF. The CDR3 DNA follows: TGTGCCAGCAGTCTATATCTTACAGGAGATCAGCCCCAGCATTTT.

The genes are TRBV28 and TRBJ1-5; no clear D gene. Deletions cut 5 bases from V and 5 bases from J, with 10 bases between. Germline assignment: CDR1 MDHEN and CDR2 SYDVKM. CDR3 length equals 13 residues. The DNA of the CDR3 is TGTGCCAGCAGTCCCCTTTTAGATCAGCCCCAGCATTTT. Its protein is CASSPLLDQPQHF. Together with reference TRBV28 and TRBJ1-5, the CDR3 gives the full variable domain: DVKVTQSSRYLVKRTGEKVFLECVQDMDHENMFWYRQDPGLGLRLIYFSYDVKMKEKGDIPEGYSVSREKKERFSLILESASTNQTSMYLCASSPLLDQPQHFGDGTRLSIL.

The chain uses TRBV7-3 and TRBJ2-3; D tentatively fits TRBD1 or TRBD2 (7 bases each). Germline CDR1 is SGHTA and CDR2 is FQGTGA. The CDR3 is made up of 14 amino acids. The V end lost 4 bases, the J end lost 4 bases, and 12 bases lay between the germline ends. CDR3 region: CASSSSGGADTQYF. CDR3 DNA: TGTGCCAGCAGCTCCTCAGGGGGGGCAGATACGCAGTATTTT.

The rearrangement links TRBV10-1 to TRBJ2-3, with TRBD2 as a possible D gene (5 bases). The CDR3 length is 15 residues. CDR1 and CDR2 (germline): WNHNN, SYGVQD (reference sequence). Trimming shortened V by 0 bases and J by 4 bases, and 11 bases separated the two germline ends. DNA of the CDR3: TGCGCCAGCAGTGAGTCGGCGGGCCGGGCAGATACGCAGTATTTT. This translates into CASSESAGRADTQYF.

CDR3 in amino acids: CASSPKLRIQETQYF. The CDR3 coding sequence is TGTGCCAGCTCACCAAAGTTGAGGATCCAAGAGACCCAGTACTTC. This chain links TRBV18 with TRBJ2-5; D unresolved. CDR3 length: 15 residues. V was clipped by 2 bases and J by 1 base, with 11 bases between them. CDR1 and CDR2 from the germline V gene are KGHSH and LQKENI.

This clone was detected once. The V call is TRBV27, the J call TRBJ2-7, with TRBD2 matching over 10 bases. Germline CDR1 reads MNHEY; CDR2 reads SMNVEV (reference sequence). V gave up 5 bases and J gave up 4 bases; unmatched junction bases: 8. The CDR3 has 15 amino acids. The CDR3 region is CASSAGPSGRYEQYF. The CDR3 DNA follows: TGTGCCAGCAGTGCAGGCCCTAGCGGGAGATACGAGCAGTACTTC.

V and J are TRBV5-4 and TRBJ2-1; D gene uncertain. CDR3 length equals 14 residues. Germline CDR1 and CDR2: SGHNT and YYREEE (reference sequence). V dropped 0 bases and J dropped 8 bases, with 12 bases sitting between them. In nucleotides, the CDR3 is TGTGCCAGCAGCTTGGTGGCAAGGTCTCATGAGCAGTTCTTC. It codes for CASSLVARSHEQFF. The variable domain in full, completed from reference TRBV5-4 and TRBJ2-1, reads ETGVTQSPTHLIKTRGQQVTLRCSSQSGHNTVSWYQQALGQGPQFIFQYYREEENGRGNFPPRFSGLQFPNYSSELNVNALELDDSALYLCASSLVARSHEQFFGPGTRLTVL.